The source of this T cell receptor beta chain is a study of T cells in Graves' hyperthyroidism and ophthalmopathy. Study at large: Staff took peripheral blood when the initial diagnosis was made, before any treatment began.

RNA transcripts served as the template for amplifying TCR beta CDR3 regions. The study used the HTBI primer set for a first-round RT-PCR of the TCR CDR3. TCRdb used MiXCR to reprocess the multiplex PCR reads, holding one entry per CDR3 protein. The data hold roughly 180,000 distinct CDR3 sequences, with about 18% observed a single time. J gave up 0 bases and V 8 bases, and 6 bases lay outside the gene matches. Germline CDR1 SGHAT, CDR2 FQNNGV. This CDR3 is 14 amino acids long. This chain links TRBV11-2 with TRBJ1-1, with 7 bases identical to TRBD1. The source material was blood. The TCR comes from a woman in her forties or fifties with Graves' hyperthyroidism. The CDR3 DNA sequence: TGTGCCAGCCGAAAGACAGGGTTGAACACTGAAGCTTTCTTT. The encoded protein is CASRKTGLNTEAFF. The variable domain in full, with the rest retrieved from reference TRBV11-2 and TRBJ1-1, is EAGVAQSPRYKIIEKRQSVAFWCNPISGHATLYWYQQILGQGPKLLIQFQNNGVVDDSQLPKDRFSAERLKGVDSTLKIQPAKLEDSAVYLCASRKTGLNTEAFFGQGTRLTVV.